This T cell receptor beta chain was retrieved from a study of OX40 agonist ivuxolimab in advanced cancers. Looking at the study overall: Ivuxolimab was a fully human IgG2 agonistic monoclonal antibody targeting the costimulatory receptor OX40 (CD134). Intravenous ivuxolimab was administered to patients every 2 weeks at six dose levels: 0.01, 0.1, 0.3, 1.5, 3 and 10 mg/kg. Of the approximately 53 patients in dose escalation, 19 had hepatocellular carcinoma, approximately 15 had melanoma, 9 had renal cell carcinoma and 9 had head and neck cancer. A male proportion of around 80% and a mean age of 60 years, ranging from about 20 to 80, were recorded for the dose-escalation cohort. Patients were allowed to have had prior anti-PD-1, anti-PD-L1 or anti-CTLA-4 therapy, and roughly two fifths of the dose-escalation patients had been treated with checkpoint inhibitors. Partial responses occurred in three dose-escalation patients, of whom one had hepatocellular carcinoma and two had cutaneous melanoma. The point of sequencing TCRbeta in the periphery was to test whether ivuxolimab changed TCR sequence diversity and drove clonal T-cell expansion. The paper describes the monotherapy dose-escalation part (N of about 47 patients) of the phase I trial of ivuxolimab. What the study reported, not specific to this receptor: Antigen specificity was not determined for the clonally expanded peripheral T cells. At doses of 0.1 to 3.0 mg/kg, clonal expansion of both CD4+ and CD8+ blood T cells was observed from baseline to week 6. After ivuxolimab, more expanded clones were found on average in CD8+ T cells than in CD4+ T cells. In the 0.1-3.0 mg/kg groups, partial responders were among the patients with the lowest normalized peripheral clonal expansion, particularly in CD8+ T cells. Low levels of normalized T-cell clonal expansion were also seen in some patients who did not respond.

Concerning this clone: Its antigen remains unidentified. Per-base quality was not reported, and no clone a single base away is much larger than it.

To sequence the TCRbeta CDR3 region, genomic DNA was isolated from the sorted cells. The immunoSEQ Assay was used to sequence the TCRbeta CDR3 regions. TCRdb stores this immuneACCESS table with in-frame sequences only. Part of the clones is absent; in the studies checked, under half of the shortfall reflects unresolved V genes, and no reason is known for the rest. This sample gives under 85,000 clones in total; about 93% of them show up just once. More than 9.5% of the sample is held by the ten biggest clonotypes. Looking up the germline V gene yields CDR1 MRHNA and CDR2 SNTAGT. V is cut by 1 base and J by 6 bases, and the space between the germline ends is 21 bases. Inclusive of the bounding cysteine and phenylalanine, the CDR3 is 17 residues long. Only the CDR3 portion is preserved as DNA: 51 bases, with reading frame beginning at the first base. Patients with a history of autoimmune disease or receiving systemic immunosuppression were excluded from the trial. Peripheral blood for TCR sequencing was collected from all dose cohorts at baseline, on cycle 4 day 1, and on cycle 7 day 1. The samples were drawn from a first-in-human, open-label, multicenter phase I dose-escalation trial of ivuxolimab. Adults with locally advanced or metastatic head and neck squamous cell, hepatocellular, melanoma or renal cell carcinoma were enrolled in the trial. CD4+ and CD8+ T cells were sorted separately from peripheral blood before TCR sequencing.

The source material was CD4+ or CD8+ T cells sorted from blood, sampled in a trial of the OX40 agonist ivuxolimab. The chain employs TRBV6-4 and TRBJ1-1; the D gene assignment is ambiguous. This sequence originates from an adult with an advanced solid tumor such as melanoma, head and neck, liver or kidney cancer. The encoded CDR3 is CASSDFLDHQNLPEAFF. The DNA sequence is TGTGCCAGCAGTGACTTTTTAGACCACCAAAACCTACCTGAAGCTTTCTTT.